A selection of T cell receptor beta chains follows, all from one sample in a study of T cell clones after liver transplantation. Clones were read by immunoSEQ multiplex PCR, and TCRdb kept only the in-frame ones, dropping some. The sample carries about 72,000 clones, roughly 90% recorded once. Source: CD4+ T cells from blood, taken before liver transplant. Source of these receptors: a human donor who received a liver transplant. Each CDR3 is given with its conserved first and last residue. Each record gives: clone size, J gene, V gene, D gene, CDR3 protein, CDR3 DNA. The D gene is left open where the match is weak. Only part of the rows carry a size: once, few, many, or a class if the clone is expanded.

>.|TRBJ1-1|TRBV6-1|TRBD1
CASSVDSWTGRDTEAFF
TGTGCCAGCAGTGTAGATTCTTGGACAGGGAGGGACACTGAAGCTTTCTTT
>.|TRBJ2-3|TRBV29-1|.
CSVDGAGPLSTDTQYF
TGCAGCGTTGACGGGGCAGGGCCCCTTAGCACAGATACGCAGTATTTT
>.|TRBJ2-1|TRBV7-2|TRBD2
CASSLALLAGGPGNEQFF
TGTGCCAGCAGCTTAGCACTTCTGGCGGGAGGGCCAGGGAATGAGCAGTTCTTC
>.|TRBJ2-3|TRBV5-1|.
CASSLTRTDTQYF
TGCGCCAGCAGCTTGACTAGGACAGATACGCAGTATTTT
>.|TRBJ1-1|TRBV5-6|TRBD1
CASRKQGVPEAFF
TGTGCCAGTAGAAAACAGGGGGTCCCTGAAGCTTTCTTT
>.|TRBJ2-2|TRBV29-1|TRBD2
CSVDVGTSGTRGGELFF
TGCAGCGTTGACGTCGGGACTAGCGGAACTCGAGGCGGGGAGCTGTTTTTT
>.|TRBJ1-3|TRBV10-2|TRBD1
CASSEAGTASGNTIYF
TGCGCCAGCAGTGAGGCAGGGACAGCCTCTGGAAACACCATATATTTT
>.|TRBJ2-5|TRBV4-1|TRBD1
CASSQPGQGAAETQYF
TGCGCCAGCAGCCAACCAGGACAGGGGGCCGCGGAGACCCAGTACTTC
>.|TRBJ1-5|TRBV10-2|TRBD1
CASSPDRVLPQHF
TGCGCCAGCAGTCCAGACAGGGTTTTGCCCCAGCATTTT
>.|TRBJ2-3|TRBV7-2|.
CASSLTGASTDTQYF
TGTGCCAGCAGCTTAACGGGAGCCTCCACAGATACGCAGTATTTT
>.|TRBJ1-1|TRBV2|.
CASRDDLNTEAFF
TGTGCCAGCAGAGATGACCTGAACACTGAAGCTTTCTTT
>.|TRBJ1-4|TRBV28|.
CASGPQGTNEKLFF
TGTGCCAGCGGGCCCCAGGGAACTAATGAAAAACTGTTTTTT
>.|TRBJ1-1|TRBV27|TRBD1
CASSPQWTGRGIHTEAFF
TGTGCCAGCAGTCCCCAGTGGACAGGGAGGGGCATCCACACTGAAGCTTTCTTT
>.|TRBJ2-7|TRBV2|TRBD1
CASTLDREAEQYF
TGTGCCAGCACTTTGGACAGGGAGGCCGAGCAGTACTTC
>.|TRBJ2-7|TRBV7-9|.
CASSTGQGWTEQYF
TGTGCCAGCAGCACTGGGCAGGGGTGGACCGAGCAGTACTTC
>.|TRBJ1-4|TRBV25-1|TRBD1
CASSDRDRPEKLFF
TGTGCCAGCAGTGATCGGGACAGGCCTGAAAAACTGTTTTTT
>.|TRBJ2-1|TRBV7-8|.
CASSFAGATPNEQFF
TGTGCCAGCAGCTTCGCCGGGGCCACCCCCAATGAGCAGTTCTTC
>.|TRBJ2-5|TRBV29-1|TRBD2
CSVEIRAGEVWETQYF
TGCAGCGTTGAGATCCGAGCGGGAGAGGTTTGGGAGACCCAGTACTTC
>.|TRBJ2-5|TRBV28|.
CASSLGSGAAYQETQYF
TGTGCCAGCAGTTTAGGGTCGGGGGCCGCGTACCAAGAGACCCAGTACTTC
>.|TRBJ2-3|TRBV4-1|.
CASSQADSTDTQYF
TGCGCCAGCAGCCAAGCTGATTCCACAGATACGCAGTATTTT
>.|TRBJ1-2|TRBV5-1|.
CASSLQGPRQYGYTF
TGCGCCAGCAGCTTACAGGGACCTCGACAATATGGCTACACCTTC
>.|TRBJ2-4|TRBV4-2|TRBD1
CASSRSGQAPSEQNIQYF
TGTGCCAGCAGCCGATCTGGACAGGCCCCCTCGGAGCAAAACATTCAGTACTTC
>once|TRBJ1-4|TRBV6-5|.
CASSYSFVGEKLFF
TGTGCCAGCAGTTACTCATTTGTGGGGGAAAAACTGTTTTTT
>once|TRBJ2-7|TRBV6-5|.
CASLTGPDSYEQYF
TGTGCCAGCCTTACGGGGCCAGACTCCTACGAGCAGTACTTC
>.|TRBJ2-1|TRBV9|.
CASSVGPGGYNEQFF
TGTGCCAGCAGCGTAGGTCCAGGGGGGTACAATGAGCAGTTCTTC
>few|TRBJ1-2|TRBV11-2|.
CASSLDRGGYTF
TGTGCCAGCAGCTTGGATCGGGGTGGCTACACCTTC
>.|TRBJ1-2|TRBV5-1|.
CASSLNGEGYGYTF
TGCGCCAGCAGTTTAAACGGGGAAGGCTATGGCTACACCTTC
>.|TRBJ1-1|TRBV28|.
CASTSLRPSEAFF
TGTGCCAGCACCTCTCTTAGGCCCTCGGAAGCTTTCTTT
>.|TRBJ1-2|TRBV19|.
CASSHSGRAVHGYTF
TGTGCCAGTAGCCATTCGGGACGCGCCGTGCATGGCTACACCTTC
>.|TRBJ2-7|TRBV5-6|TRBD1
CASSLAGGQGTYEQYF
TGTGCCAGCAGCTTGGCTGGGGGACAGGGCACCTACGAGCAGTACTTC
>.|TRBJ2-7|TRBV7-2|TRBD2
CASSLNGGAYEQYF
TGTGCCAGCAGCTTAAACGGGGGGGCCTACGAGCAGTACTTC
>once|TRBJ2-3|TRBV28|.
CASNQGTDTQYF
TGTGCCAGCAATCAAGGAACAGATACGCAGTATTTT
>.|TRBJ2-7|TRBV5-1|TRBD1
CASSRDSSTYEQYF
TGCGCCAGCAGCCGGGACAGTTCAACCTACGAGCAGTACTTC
>.|TRBJ1-1|TRBV10-2|TRBD1
CASSLDRGTEAFF
TGCGCCAGCAGTTTAGACAGGGGCACTGAAGCTTTCTTT
>.|TRBJ2-1|TRBV10-3|TRBD1
CAIRRQGQGNEQFF
TGTGCCATCAGGAGACAGGGACAAGGCAATGAGCAGTTCTTC
>.|TRBJ2-7|TRBV19|TRBD2
CASSMGTSGYSSYEQYF
TGTGCCAGTAGTATGGGGACTAGCGGTTATAGCTCCTACGAGCAGTACTTC
>.|TRBJ2-5|TRBV6-6|TRBD1
CASSYFGTGDETQYF
TGTGCCAGCAGTTACTTCGGGACAGGGGACGAGACCCAGTACTTC
>.|TRBJ2-3|TRBV9|TRBD2
CASSVSGIGTDTQYF
TGTGCCAGCAGCGTTAGCGGGATCGGCACAGATACGCAGTATTTT
>.|TRBJ2-1|TRBV5-8|TRBD2
CASIGGSSYNEQFF
TGTGCCAGCATCGGCGGGAGCTCCTACAATGAGCAGTTCTTC
>.|TRBJ2-5|TRBV7-3|TRBD2
CASSQGLAGVETQYF
TGTGCCAGCAGCCAGGGACTAGCGGGAGTGGAGACCCAGTACTTC